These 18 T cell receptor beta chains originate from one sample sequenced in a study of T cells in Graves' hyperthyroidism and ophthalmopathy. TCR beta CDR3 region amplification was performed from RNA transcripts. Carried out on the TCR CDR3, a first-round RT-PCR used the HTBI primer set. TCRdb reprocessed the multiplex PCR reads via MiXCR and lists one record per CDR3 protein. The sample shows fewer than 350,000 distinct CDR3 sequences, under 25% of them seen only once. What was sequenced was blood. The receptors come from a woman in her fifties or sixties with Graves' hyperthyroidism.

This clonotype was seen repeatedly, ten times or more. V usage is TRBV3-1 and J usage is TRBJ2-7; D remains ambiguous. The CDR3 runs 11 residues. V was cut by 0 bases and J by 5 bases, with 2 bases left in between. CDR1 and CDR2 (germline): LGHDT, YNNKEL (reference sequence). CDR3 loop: CASSQDHEQYF. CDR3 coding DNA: TGTGCCAGCAGCCAAGATCACGAGCAGTACTTC.

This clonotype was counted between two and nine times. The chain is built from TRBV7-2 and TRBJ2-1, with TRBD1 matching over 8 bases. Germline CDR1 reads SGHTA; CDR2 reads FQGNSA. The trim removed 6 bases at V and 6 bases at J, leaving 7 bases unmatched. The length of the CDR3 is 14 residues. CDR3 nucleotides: TGTGCCAGCAGAATCGGGACAGGTCCCAATGAGCAGTTCTTC. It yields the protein CASRIGTGPNEQFF.

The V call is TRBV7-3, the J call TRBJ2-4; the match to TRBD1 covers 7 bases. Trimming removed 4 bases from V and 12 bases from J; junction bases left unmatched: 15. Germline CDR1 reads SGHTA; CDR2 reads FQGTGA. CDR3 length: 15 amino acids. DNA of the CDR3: TGTGCCAGCAGCTCGACAAGGGGGCCAAATGGAGCTCAGTACTTC. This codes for CASSSTRGPNGAQYF.

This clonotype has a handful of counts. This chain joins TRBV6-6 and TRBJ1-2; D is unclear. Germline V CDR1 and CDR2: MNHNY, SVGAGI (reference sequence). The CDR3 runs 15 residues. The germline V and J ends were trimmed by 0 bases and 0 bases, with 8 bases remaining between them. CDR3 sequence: CASSYSVQSNYGYTF. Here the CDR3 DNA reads TGTGCCAGCAGTTACTCGGTCCAGTCTAACTATGGCTACACCTTC.

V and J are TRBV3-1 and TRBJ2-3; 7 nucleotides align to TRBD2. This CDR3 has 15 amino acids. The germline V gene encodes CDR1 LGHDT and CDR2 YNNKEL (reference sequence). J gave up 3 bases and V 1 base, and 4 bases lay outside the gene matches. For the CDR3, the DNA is TGTGCCAGCAGCCAAGGGGGACTACCGACAGATACGCAGTATTTT. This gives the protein CASSQGGLPTDTQYF.

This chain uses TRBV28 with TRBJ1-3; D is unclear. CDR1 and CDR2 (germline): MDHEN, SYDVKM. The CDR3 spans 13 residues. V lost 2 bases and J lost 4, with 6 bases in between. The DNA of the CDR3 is TGTGCCAGCAGTTTAAGATTGGGAAACACCATATATTTT. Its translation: CASSLRLGNTIYF.

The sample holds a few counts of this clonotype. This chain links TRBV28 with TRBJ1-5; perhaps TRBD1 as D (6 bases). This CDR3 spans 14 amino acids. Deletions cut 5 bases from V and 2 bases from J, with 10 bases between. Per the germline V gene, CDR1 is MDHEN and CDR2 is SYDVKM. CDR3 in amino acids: CASSTRTGNQPQHF. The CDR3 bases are TGTGCCAGCAGTACTCGGACAGGCAATCAGCCCCAGCATTTT.

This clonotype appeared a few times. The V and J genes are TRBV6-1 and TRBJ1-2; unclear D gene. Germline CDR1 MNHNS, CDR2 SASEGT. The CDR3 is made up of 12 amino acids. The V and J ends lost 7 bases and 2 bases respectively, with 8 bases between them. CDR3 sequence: CASMEGNYGYTF. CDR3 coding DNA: TGTGCCAGCATGGAGGGAAACTATGGCTACACCTTC.

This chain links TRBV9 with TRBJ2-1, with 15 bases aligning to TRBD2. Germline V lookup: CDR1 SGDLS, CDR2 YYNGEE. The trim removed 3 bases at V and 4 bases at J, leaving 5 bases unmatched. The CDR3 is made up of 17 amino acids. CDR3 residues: CASSGGLAGGEYNEQFF. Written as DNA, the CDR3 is TGTGCCAGCAGCGGGGGACTAGCGGGAGGTGAATACAATGAGCAGTTCTTC.

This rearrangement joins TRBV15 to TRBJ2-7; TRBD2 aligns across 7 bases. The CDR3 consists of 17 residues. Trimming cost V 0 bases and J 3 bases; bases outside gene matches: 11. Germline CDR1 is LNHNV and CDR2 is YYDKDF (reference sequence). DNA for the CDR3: TGTGCCACCAGCAGAGATCTTCGAAAGCGGGAAGTCTACGAGCAGTACTTC. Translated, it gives CATSRDLRKREVYEQYF.

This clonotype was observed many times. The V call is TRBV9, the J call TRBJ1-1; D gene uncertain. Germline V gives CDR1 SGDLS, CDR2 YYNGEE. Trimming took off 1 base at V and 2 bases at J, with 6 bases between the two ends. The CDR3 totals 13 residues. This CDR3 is CASSVTVNTEAFF. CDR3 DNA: TGTGCCAGCAGCGTAACCGTAAACACTGAAGCTTTCTTT.

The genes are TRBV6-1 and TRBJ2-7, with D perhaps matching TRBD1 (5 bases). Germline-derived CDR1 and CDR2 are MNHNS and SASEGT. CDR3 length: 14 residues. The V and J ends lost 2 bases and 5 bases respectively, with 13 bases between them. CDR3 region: CASSERGSGNEQYF. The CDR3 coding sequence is TGTGCCAGCAGTGAAAGGGGATCAGGGAACGAGCAGTACTTC.

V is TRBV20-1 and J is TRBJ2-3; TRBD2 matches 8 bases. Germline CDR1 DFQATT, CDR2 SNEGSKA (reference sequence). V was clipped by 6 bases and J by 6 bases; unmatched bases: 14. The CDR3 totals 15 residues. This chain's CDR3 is CSAIEGSGVHDTQYF. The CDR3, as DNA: TGCAGTGCAATAGAGGGTAGCGGGGTTCATGATACGCAGTATTTT.

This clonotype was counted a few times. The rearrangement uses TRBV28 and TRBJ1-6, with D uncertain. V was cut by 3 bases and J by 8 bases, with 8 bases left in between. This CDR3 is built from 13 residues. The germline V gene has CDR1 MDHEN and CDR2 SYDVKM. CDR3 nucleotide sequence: TGTGCCAGCAGTTTGCCCAACTATTCACCCCTCCACTTT. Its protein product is CASSLPNYSPLHF. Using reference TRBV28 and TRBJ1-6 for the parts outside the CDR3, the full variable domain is DVKVTQSSRYLVKRTGEKVFLECVQDMDHENMFWYRQDPGLGLRLIYFSYDVKMKEKGDIPEGYSVSREKKERFSLILESASTNQTSMYLCASSLPNYSPLHFGNGTRLTVT.

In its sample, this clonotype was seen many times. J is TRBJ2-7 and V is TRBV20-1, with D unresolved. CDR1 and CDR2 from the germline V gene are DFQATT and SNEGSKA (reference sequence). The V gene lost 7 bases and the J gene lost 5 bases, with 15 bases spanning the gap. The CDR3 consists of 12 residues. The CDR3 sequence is CSVEVRVDEQYF. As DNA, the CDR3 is TGCAGTGTTGAGGTCCGAGTGGACGAGCAGTACTTC.

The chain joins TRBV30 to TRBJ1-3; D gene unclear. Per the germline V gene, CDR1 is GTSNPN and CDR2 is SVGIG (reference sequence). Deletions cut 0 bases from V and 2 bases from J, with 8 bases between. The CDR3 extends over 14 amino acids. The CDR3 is CAWSVEHTGNTIYF. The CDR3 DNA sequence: TGTGCCTGGAGTGTAGAACATACTGGAAACACCATATATTTT.

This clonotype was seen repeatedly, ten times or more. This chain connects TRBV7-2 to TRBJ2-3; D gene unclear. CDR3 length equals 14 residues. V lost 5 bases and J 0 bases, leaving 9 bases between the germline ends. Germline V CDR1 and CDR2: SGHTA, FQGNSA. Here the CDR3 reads CASSPLTSTDTQYF. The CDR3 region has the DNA TGTGCCAGCAGCCCGTTAACTAGCACAGATACGCAGTATTTT.

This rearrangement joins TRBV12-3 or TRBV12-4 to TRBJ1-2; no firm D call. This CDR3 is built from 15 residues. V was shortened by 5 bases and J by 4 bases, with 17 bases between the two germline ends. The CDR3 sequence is CASSGVGQEGYGYTF. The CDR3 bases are TGTGCCAGCAGTGGGGTTGGGCAGGAGGGCTATGGCTACACCTTC.